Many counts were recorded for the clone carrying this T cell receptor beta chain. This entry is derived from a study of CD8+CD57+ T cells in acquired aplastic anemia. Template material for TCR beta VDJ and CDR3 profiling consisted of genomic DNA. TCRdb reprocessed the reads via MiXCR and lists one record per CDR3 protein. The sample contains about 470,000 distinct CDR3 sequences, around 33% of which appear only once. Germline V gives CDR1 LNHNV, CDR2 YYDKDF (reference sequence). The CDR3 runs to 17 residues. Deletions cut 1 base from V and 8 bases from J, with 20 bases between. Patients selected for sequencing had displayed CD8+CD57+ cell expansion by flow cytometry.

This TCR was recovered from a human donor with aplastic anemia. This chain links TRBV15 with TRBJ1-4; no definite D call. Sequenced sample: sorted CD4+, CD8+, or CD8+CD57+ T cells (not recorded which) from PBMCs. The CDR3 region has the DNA TGTGCCACCAGCAGAGGAGTGGTAGCGGTCTCCGAGGAAAAACTGTTTTTT. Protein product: CATSRGVVAVSEEKLFF. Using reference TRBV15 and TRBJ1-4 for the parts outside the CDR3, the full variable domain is DAMVIQNPRYQVTQFGKPVTLSCSQTLNHNVMYWYQQKSSQAPKLLFHYYDKDFNNEADTPDNFQSRRPNTSFCFLDIRSPGLGDTAMYLCATSRGVVAVSEEKLFFGSGTQLSVL.